This T cell receptor beta chain was retrieved from a study of blood T cell repertoires in COVID-19. Assay: immunoSEQ multiplex PCR; the TCRdb copy retains only in-frame clones and omits some. The sample carries about 260,000 clones, 75% to 90% recorded once. CDR1 is MGHRA and CDR2 is YSYEKL in the germline V gene. The CDR3 length is 13 residues. Trimming left V 4 bases short and J 3 bases short, with 9 bases between. The specimen was peripheral blood. The genes are TRBV4-1 and TRBJ1-1; D is uncertain. The sequence derives from a man younger than 45 with active or convalescent COVID-19. CDR3 in amino acids: CASSPLKYTEAFF. CDR3 nucleotides: TGCGCCAGCAGCCCCCTAAAATACACTGAAGCTTTCTTT.